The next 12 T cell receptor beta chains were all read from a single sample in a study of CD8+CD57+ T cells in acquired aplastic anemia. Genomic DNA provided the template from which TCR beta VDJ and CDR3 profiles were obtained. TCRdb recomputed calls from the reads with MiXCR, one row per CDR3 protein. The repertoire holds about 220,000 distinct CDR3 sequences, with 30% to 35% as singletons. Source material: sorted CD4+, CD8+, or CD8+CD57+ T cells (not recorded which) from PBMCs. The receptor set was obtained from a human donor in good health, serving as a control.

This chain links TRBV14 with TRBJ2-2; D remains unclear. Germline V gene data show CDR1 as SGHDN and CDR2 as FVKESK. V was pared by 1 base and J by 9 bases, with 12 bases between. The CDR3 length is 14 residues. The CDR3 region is CASSQGPNARELFF. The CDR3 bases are TGTGCCAGCAGCCAAGGGCCCAACGCCCGGGAGCTGTTTTTT.

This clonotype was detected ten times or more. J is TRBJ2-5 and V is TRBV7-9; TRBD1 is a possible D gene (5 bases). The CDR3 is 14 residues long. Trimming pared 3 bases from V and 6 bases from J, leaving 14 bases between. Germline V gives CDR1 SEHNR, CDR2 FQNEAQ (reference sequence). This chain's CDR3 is CASSLSGFEKTQYF. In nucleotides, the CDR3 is TGTGCCAGCAGCTTGTCAGGGTTCGAAAAGACCCAGTACTTC. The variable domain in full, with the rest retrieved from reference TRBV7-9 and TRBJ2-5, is DTGVSQNPRHKITKRGQNVTFRCDPISEHNRLYWYRQTLGQGPEFLTYFQNEAQLEKSRLLSDRFSAERPKGSFSTLEIQRTEQGDSAMYLCASSLSGFEKTQYFGPGTRLLVL.

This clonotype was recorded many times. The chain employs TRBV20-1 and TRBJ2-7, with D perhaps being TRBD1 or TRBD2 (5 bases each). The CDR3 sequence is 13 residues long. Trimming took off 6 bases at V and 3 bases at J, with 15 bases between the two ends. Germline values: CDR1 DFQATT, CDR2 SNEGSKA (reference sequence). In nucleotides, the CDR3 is TGCAGTGCGGGGGATAGTTATAGCTACGAGCAGTACTTC. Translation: CSAGDSYSYEQYF.

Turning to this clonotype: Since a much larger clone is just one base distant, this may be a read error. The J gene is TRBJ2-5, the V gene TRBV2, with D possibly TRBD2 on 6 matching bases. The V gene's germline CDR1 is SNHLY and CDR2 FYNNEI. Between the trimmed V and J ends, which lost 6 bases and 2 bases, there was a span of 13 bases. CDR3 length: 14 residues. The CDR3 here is CASSRWGVQETQYF. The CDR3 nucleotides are TGTGCCAGCAGCCGTTGGGGGGTTCAAGAGACCCAGTACTTC. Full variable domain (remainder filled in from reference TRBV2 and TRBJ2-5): EPEVTQTPSHQVTQMGQEVILRCVPISNHLYFYWYRQILGQKVEFLVSFYNNEISEKSEIFDDQFSVERPDGSNFTLKIRSTKLEDSAMYFCASSRWGVQETQYFGPGTRLLVL.

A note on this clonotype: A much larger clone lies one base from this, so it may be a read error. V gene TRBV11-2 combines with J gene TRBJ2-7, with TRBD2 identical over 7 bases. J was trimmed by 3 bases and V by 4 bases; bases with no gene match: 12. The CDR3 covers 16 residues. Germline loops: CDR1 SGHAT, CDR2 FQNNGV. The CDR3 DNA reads TGTGCCAGCAGCTCGCGGCCTAGCGGCCTTCTCTACGAGCAGTACTTC. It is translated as CASSSRPSGLLYEQYF. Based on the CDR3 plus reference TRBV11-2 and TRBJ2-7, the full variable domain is EAGVAQSPRYKIIEKRQSVAFWCNPISGHATLYWYQQILGQGPKLLIQFQNNGVVDDSQLPKDRFSAERLKGVDSTLKIQPAKLEDSAVYLCASSSRPSGLLYEQYFGPGTRLTVT.

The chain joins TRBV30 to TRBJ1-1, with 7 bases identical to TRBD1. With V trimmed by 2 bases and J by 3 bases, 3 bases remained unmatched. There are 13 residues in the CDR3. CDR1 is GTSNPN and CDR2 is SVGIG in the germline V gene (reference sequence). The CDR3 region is CAWSSGGHTEAFF. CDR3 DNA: TGTGCCTGGAGTTCAGGGGGTCACACTGAAGCTTTCTTT.

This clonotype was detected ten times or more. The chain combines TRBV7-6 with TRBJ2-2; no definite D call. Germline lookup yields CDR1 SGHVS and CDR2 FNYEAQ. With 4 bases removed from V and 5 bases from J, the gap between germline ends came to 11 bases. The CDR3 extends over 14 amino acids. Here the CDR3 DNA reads TGTGCCAGCAGCTCCCCCATATCTACCGGGGAGCTGTTTTTT. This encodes CASSSPISTGELFF.

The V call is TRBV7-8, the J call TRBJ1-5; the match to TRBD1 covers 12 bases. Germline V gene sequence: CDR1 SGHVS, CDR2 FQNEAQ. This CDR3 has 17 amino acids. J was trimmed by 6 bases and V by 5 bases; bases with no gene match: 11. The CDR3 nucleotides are TGTGCCAGCAGCCCGAGTCCCGGGACAGGGGGCACTCAGCCCCAGCATTTT. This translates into CASSPSPGTGGTQPQHF. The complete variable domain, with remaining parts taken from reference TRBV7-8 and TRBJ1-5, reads GAGVSQSPRYKVAKRGQDVALRCDPISGHVSLFWYQQALGQGPEFLTYFQNEAQLDKSGLPSDRFFAERPEGSVSTLKIQRTQQEDSAVYLCASSPSPGTGGTQPQHFGDGTRLSIL.

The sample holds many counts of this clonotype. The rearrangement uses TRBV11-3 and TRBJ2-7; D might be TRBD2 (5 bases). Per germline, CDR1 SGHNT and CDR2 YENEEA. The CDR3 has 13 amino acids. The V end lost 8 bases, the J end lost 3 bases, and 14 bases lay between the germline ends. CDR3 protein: CASLRGWDYEQYF. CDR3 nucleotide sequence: TGTGCCAGCCTCCGCGGGTGGGACTACGAGCAGTACTTC.

CDR3 loop: CASSEVQANPYEQYF. The CDR3 DNA sequence: TGTGCCAGCAGTGAAGTACAGGCAAACCCCTACGAGCAGTACTTC. The chain carries TRBV2 and TRBJ2-7; tentative D call: TRBD1 (5 bases). The CDR3 contains 15 residues. Trimming pared 1 base from V and 2 bases from J, leaving 12 bases between. The V gene's germline CDR1 is SNHLY and CDR2 FYNNEI. The complete variable domain, with remaining parts taken from reference TRBV2 and TRBJ2-7, reads EPEVTQTPSHQVTQMGQEVILRCVPISNHLYFYWYRQILGQKVEFLVSFYNNEISEKSEIFDDQFSVERPDGSNFTLKIRSTKLEDSAMYFCASSEVQANPYEQYFGPGTRLTVT.

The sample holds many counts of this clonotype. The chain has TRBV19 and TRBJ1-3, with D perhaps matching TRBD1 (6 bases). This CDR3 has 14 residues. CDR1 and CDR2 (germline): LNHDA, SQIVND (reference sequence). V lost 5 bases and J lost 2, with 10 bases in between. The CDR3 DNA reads TGTGCCAGTAGTTTACAGGGAACTGGAAACACCATATATTTT. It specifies CASSLQGTGNTIYF.

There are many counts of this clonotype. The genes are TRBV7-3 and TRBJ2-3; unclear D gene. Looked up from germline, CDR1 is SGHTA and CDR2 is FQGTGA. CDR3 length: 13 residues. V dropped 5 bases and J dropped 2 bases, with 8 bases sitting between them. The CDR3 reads CASSMTPTDTQYF. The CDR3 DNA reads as TGTGCCAGCAGCATGACCCCCACAGATACGCAGTATTTT. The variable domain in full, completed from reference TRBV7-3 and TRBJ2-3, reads GAGVSQTPSNKVTEKGKYVELRCDPISGHTALYWYRQSLGQGPEFLIYFQGTGAADDSGLPNDRFFAVRPEGSVSTLKIQRTERGDSAVYLCASSMTPTDTQYFGPGTRLTVL.